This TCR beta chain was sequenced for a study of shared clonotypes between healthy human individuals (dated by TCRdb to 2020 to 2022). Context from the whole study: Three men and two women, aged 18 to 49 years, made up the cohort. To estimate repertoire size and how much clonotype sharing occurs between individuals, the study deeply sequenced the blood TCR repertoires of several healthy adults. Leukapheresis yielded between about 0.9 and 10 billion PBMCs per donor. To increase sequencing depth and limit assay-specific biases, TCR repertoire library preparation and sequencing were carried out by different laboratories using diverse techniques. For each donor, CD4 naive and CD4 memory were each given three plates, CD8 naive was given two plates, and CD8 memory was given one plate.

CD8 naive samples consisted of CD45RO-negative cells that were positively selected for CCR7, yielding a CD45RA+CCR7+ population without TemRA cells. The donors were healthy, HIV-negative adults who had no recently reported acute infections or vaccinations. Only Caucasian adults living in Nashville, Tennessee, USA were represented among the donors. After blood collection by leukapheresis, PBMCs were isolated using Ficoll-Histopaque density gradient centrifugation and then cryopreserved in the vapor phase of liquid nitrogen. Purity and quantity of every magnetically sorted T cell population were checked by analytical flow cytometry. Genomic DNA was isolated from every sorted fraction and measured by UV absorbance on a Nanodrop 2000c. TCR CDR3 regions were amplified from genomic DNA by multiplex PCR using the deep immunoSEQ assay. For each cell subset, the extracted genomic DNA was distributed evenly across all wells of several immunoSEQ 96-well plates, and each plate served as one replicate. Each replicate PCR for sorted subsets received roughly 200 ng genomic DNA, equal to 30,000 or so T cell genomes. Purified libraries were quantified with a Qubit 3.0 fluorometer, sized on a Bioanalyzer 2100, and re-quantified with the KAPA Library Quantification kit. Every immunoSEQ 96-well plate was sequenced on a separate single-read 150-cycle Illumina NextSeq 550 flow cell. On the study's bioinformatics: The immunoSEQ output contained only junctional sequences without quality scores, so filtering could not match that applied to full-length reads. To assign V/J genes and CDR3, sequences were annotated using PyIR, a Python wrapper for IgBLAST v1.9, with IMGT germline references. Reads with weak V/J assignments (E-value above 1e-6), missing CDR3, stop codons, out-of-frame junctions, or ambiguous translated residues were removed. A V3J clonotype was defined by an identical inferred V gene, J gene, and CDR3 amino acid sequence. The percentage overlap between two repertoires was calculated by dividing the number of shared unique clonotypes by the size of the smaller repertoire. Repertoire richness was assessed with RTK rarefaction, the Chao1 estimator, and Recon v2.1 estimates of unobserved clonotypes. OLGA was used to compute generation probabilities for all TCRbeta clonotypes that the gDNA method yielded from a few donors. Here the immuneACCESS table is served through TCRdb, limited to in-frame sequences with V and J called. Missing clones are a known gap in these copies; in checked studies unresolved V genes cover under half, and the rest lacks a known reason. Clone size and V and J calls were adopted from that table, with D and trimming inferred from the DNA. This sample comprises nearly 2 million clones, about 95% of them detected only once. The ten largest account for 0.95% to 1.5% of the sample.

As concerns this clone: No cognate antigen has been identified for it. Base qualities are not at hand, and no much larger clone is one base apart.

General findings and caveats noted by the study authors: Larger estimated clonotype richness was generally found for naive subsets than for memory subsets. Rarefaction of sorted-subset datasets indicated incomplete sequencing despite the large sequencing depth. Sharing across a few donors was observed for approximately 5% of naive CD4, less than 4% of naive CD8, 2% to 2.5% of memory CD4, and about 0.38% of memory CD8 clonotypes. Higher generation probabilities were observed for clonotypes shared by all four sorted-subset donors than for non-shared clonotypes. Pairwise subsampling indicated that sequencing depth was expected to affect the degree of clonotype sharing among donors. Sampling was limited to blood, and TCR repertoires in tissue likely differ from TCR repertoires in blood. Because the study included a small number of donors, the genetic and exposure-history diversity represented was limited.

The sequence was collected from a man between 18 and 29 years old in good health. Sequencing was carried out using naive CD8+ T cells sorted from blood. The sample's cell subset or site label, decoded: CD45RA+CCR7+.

Read as DNA, the sequence is TGTGCCACCAGCAGTTGGGTGGGAAATTCACCCCTCCACTTT. Translated, it gives CATSSWVGNSPLHF. This receptor chain uses TRBV15 and TRBJ1-6, with the D gene call left open. Via the germline V gene (reference sequence), CDR1 is LNHNV and CDR2 YYDKDF. V loses 3 bases, J loses 7 bases, and the germline ends lie 10 bases apart. Counted from cysteine to phenylalanine, this CDR3 has 14 amino acids. Solely the CDR3 DNA is kept, with 42 bases framed from the first base.